A single T cell receptor beta chain is shown here with its context. These data belong to a study of blood T cell repertoires in COVID-19. About the study: Both acute and convalescent COVID-19 samples were obtained from the United States, Italy and Spain.

Germline CDR1 is SGHTA and CDR2 is FQGNSA. J gave up 4 bases and V 5 bases, and 6 bases lay outside the gene matches. This CDR3 has 14 amino acids. How the authors handled the data: By means of reference gene primer amplification, nucleated cell counts were estimated. TCRdb keeps only in-frame clones here, not all; method: immunoSEQ multiplex PCR. V and J calls and clone size are copied from that table; D and trimming were computed from the DNA. The sample lists around 310,000 clones; around 89% were seen once. The gene calls are TRBV7-2 and TRBJ1-2, with TRBD1 matching over 8 bases. This TCR was recovered from a woman between 40 and 50 years old with COVID-19, enrolled during active disease. The sequencing input was peripheral blood. The CDR3 DNA sequence: TGTGCCAGCAGCGGGCGGACAGGGCGCTATGGCTACACCTTC. This sequence encodes CASSGRTGRYGYTF.